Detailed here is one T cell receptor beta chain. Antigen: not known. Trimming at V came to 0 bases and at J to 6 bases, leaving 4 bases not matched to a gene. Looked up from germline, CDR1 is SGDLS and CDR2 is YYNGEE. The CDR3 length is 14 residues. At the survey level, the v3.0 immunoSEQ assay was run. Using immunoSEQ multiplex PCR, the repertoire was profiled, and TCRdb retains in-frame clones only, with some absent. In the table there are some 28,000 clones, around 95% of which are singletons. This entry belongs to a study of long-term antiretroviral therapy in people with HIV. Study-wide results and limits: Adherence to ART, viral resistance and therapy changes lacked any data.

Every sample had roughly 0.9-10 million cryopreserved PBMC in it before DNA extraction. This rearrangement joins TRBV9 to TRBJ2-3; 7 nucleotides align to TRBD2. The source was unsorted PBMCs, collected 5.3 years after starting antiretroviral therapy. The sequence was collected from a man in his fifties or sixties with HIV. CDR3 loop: CASSVEWGGDTQYF. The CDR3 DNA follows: TGTGCCAGCAGCGTAGAGTGGGGAGGGGATACGCAGTATTTT.